Each of the 30 T cell receptor beta chains below was sequenced from the same sample in a study of OX40 agonist ivuxolimab in advanced cancers. Sequenced by immunoSEQ multiplex PCR; TCRdb stores in-frame clones only, minus some. The table lists approximately 82,000 clones, approximately 85% of them singletons. Material: CD4+ or CD8+ T cells sorted from blood, obtained in a trial of the OX40 agonist ivuxolimab. The receptors originated from an adult with an advanced solid tumor such as melanoma, head and neck, liver or kidney cancer.

In this sample, this clone turned up a few times. The V gene is TRBV10-2, the J gene TRBJ1-3, with 8 bases that match TRBD1. CDR3 size: 14 residues. The junction had 7 bases not matched to a gene; V was cut back by 8 bases and J by 4 bases. The germline gives CDR1 WSHSY, CDR2 SAAADI. This CDR3 reads CASRRTGSGNTIYF. The CDR3 bases are TGCGCCAGCCGGCGGACAGGGTCAGGAAACACCATATATTTT.

J is TRBJ2-7 and V is TRBV5-6; D could derive from TRBD1 or TRBD2 (5 bases each). Trimming cost V 2 bases and J 2 bases, with 8 bases left between them. The CDR3 extends over 13 amino acids. Per germline, CDR1 SGHDT and CDR2 YYEEEE. The CDR3 nucleotides are TGTGCCAGCAGCTTCCTGGGGGCCTACGAGCAGTACTTC. Protein: CASSFLGAYEQYF.

As regards this clone: The sample carries other DNA sequences with the same CDR3. The chain joins TRBV30 to TRBJ2-3, with D possibly TRBD1 on 5 matching bases. Germline assignment: CDR1 GTSNPN and CDR2 SVGIG (reference sequence). Between the trimmed V and J ends, which lost 2 bases and 4 bases, there was a span of 7 bases. The CDR3 has 12 residues. This chain's CDR3 is CAWSRGADTQYF. DNA for the CDR3: TGTGCCTGGAGTAGGGGCGCAGATACGCAGTATTTT.

The chain carries TRBV28 and TRBJ1-1; a possible D gene is TRBD1 (5 bases). CDR1 and CDR2 (germline): MDHEN, SYDVKM. Trimming took off 6 bases at V and 5 bases at J, with 13 bases between the two ends. The CDR3 is 13 residues long. The CDR3 here is CASRRGGKTEAFF. The CDR3 region has the DNA TGTGCCAGCAGGCGGGGGGGGAAGACTGAAGCTTTCTTT.

J is TRBJ2-1 and V is TRBV5-1, with 12 bases aligning to TRBD2. Germline V CDR1 and CDR2: SGHRS, YFSETQ. The CDR3 contains 14 residues. The V and J ends lost 4 bases and 8 bases, in that order; junction bases with no gene match: 4. CDR3 in amino acids: CASSPSGGAHEQFF. The CDR3, as DNA: TGCGCCAGCAGCCCTAGCGGGGGGGCCCATGAGCAGTTCTTC.

This rearrangement joins TRBV6-1 to TRBJ2-4; 7 nucleotides align to TRBD1. CDR3 size: 15 residues. With V trimmed by 6 bases and J by 8 bases, 13 bases remained unmatched. The germline V gene has CDR1 MNHNS and CDR2 SASEGT. CDR3 loop: CASSATVGGAYIQYF. CDR3 sequence (DNA): TGTGCCAGCAGCGCCACCGTAGGGGGCGCGTACATTCAGTACTTC.

There are a few counts of this clone. The chain combines TRBV7-9 with TRBJ1-1; TRBD1 is a possible D gene (5 bases). V lost 5 bases and J 5 bases, leaving 12 bases between the germline ends. CDR1 and CDR2 from the germline V gene are SEHNR and FQNEAQ (reference sequence). This CDR3 is 13 amino acids long. This CDR3 reads CASSNQGRTEAFF. The DNA for the CDR3 is TGTGCCAGCAGCAATCAGGGTCGGACTGAAGCTTTCTTT. Complete variable domain (other parts from reference TRBV7-9 and TRBJ1-1): DTGVSQNPRHKITKRGQNVTFRCDPISEHNRLYWYRQTLGQGPEFLTYFQNEAQLEKSRLLSDRFSAERPKGSFSTLEIQRTEQGDSAMYLCASSNQGRTEAFFGQGTRLTVV.

The rearrangement uses TRBV7-2 and TRBJ1-1; D call uncertain. Trimming took 1 base from V and 7 from J, leaving 16 bases between them. CDR1 SGHTA and CDR2 FQGNSA come from the germline V gene. CDR3 length equals 15 residues. CDR3 region: CASSLVPGRAHEAFF. The CDR3 DNA follows: TGTGCCAGCAGCTTAGTTCCGGGCAGAGCTCATGAAGCTTTCTTT.

The chain carries TRBV6-1 and TRBJ2-5; 7 bases line up with TRBD1. The V and J ends lost 6 bases and 2 bases, in that order; junction bases with no gene match: 9. CDR1 is MNHNS, CDR2 SASEGT, per germline. The CDR3 runs to 15 residues. The CDR3 bases are TGTGCCAGCAGCATCTATGACAGGGCTCAAGAGACCCAGTACTTC. Protein product: CASSIYDRAQETQYF.

The chain couples TRBV6-6 to TRBJ2-4; D perhaps matches TRBD1 (6 bases). Germline V lookup: CDR1 MNHNY, CDR2 SVGAGI (reference sequence). The CDR3 contains 16 residues. Deletions cut 7 bases from V and 0 bases from J, with 16 bases between. CDR3 nucleotide sequence: TGTGCCAGCAAGGAGACAGGCGGACTAGCCAAAAACATTCAGTACTTC. This translates into CASKETGGLAKNIQYF.

The chain combines TRBV19 with TRBJ1-6, with D tentatively TRBD1 (5 bases). CDR3 length: 17 amino acids. The V end lost 4 bases, the J end lost 6 bases, and 19 bases lay between the germline ends. Germline V gene data show CDR1 as LNHDA and CDR2 as SQIVND (reference sequence). The CDR3 coding sequence is TGTGCCAGTAGTACTACAGGAGGTTCGGGGAGTAATTCACCCCTCCACTTT. Protein: CASSTTGGSGSNSPLHF. Looking up the rest from reference TRBV19 and TRBJ1-6 gives the full variable domain: DGGITQSPKYLFRKEGQNVTLSCEQNLNHDAMYWYRQDPGQGLRLIYYSQIVNDFQKGDIAEGYSVSREKKESFPLTVTSAQKNPTAFYLCASSTTGGSGSNSPLHFGNGTRLTVT.

This clone was counted a few times. The V and J genes are TRBV18 and TRBJ2-3, with 9 bases fitting TRBD1. The CDR3 is made up of 18 amino acids. V dropped 10 bases and J dropped 6; count of bases not matched to a gene: 23. Germline loops: CDR1 KGHSH, CDR2 LQKENI. The CDR3 bases are TGTGCCACACACGGAACCTCACAGGGGGCTTACCCCTCGGATACGCAGTATTTT. This encodes CATHGTSQGAYPSDTQYF.

The rearrangement links TRBV19 to TRBJ2-5, with no clear D. Per germline, CDR1 LNHDA and CDR2 SQIVND (reference sequence). Trimming cost V 9 bases and J 2 bases, with 4 bases left between them. CDR3 length: 10 amino acids. CDR3 region: CASGQETQYF. As DNA, the CDR3 is TGTGCCAGCGGGCAAGAGACCCAGTACTTC.

The chain carries TRBV5-5 and TRBJ2-3; TRBD2 aligns across 8 bases. Germline V CDR1 and CDR2: SGHKS, YYEKEE (reference sequence). The CDR3 covers 17 residues. V lost 4 bases to trimming and J lost 5 bases; unmatched junction nucleotides: 15. CDR3 DNA sequence: TGTGCCAGCAGCCCGGGAGTAGGGACTAGTCTTCAAGATACGCAGTATTTT. Protein product: CASSPGVGTSLQDTQYF.

The chain recombines TRBV29-1 with TRBJ2-7; 8 bases match TRBD1. Germline CDR1 is SQVTM and CDR2 is ANQGSEA. The CDR3 totals 14 residues. Unmatched junction bases numbered 4, after V lost 3 bases and J lost 0 bases. CDR3 protein: CSVDVTGASYEQYF. For the CDR3, the DNA is TGCAGCGTTGATGTGACAGGGGCCTCCTACGAGCAGTACTTC.

The J gene is TRBJ2-1, the V gene TRBV10-1; a weak D match, TRBD1 (6 bases). This CDR3 has 14 residues. Germline assignment: CDR1 WNHNN and CDR2 SYGVQD (reference sequence). Trimming stripped 2 bases from V and 13 bases from J, with 18 bases between. CDR3: CASSENPSGVRQFF. In DNA, the CDR3 is TGCGCCAGCAGTGAGAATCCTTCAGGGGTGCGTCAGTTCTTC.

V and J are TRBV5-1 and TRBJ1-2; D remains unclear. Germline-derived CDR1 and CDR2 are SGHRS and YFSETQ. Trimming took 4 bases from V and 3 from J, leaving 10 bases between them. The CDR3 loop spans 13 amino acids. CDR3: CASSVDRDYGYTF. CDR3 bases: TGCGCCAGCAGCGTAGACCGGGACTATGGCTACACCTTC.

This clone was detected only once. The chain is built from TRBV2 and TRBJ2-2; D may be TRBD1 (6 bases). CDR3 length equals 14 residues. Germline-derived CDR1 and CDR2 are SNHLY and FYNNEI. V gave up 4 bases and J gave up 7 bases, with 13 bases separating them. This CDR3 reads CASSGSGVGGELFF. DNA for the CDR3: TGTGCCAGCAGTGGTTCAGGGGTAGGCGGGGAGCTGTTTTTT. The variable domain in full, completed from reference TRBV2 and TRBJ2-2, reads EPEVTQTPSHQVTQMGQEVILRCVPISNHLYFYWYRQILGQKVEFLVSFYNNEISEKSEIFDDQFSVERPDGSNFTLKIRSTKLEDSAMYFCASSGSGVGGELFFGEGSRLTVL.

The chain employs TRBV9 and TRBJ2-7; possibly TRBD2 for D (5 bases). CDR1 and CDR2 from the germline V gene are SGDLS and YYNGEE. V was shortened by 4 bases and J by 5 bases, with 13 bases between the two germline ends. This CDR3 has 13 amino acids. CDR3 residues: CASSPRGRDEQYF. CDR3 in DNA: TGTGCCAGCAGCCCCCGTGGGAGAGACGAGCAGTACTTC.

The rearrangement uses TRBV4-2 and TRBJ2-7; D remains unclear. This CDR3 has 13 residues. CDR1 is LGHNA, CDR2 YNFKEQ, per germline. Trimming took 3 bases from V and 5 from J, leaving 11 bases between them. Here the CDR3 reads CASSHDPQDEQYF. The CDR3 coding sequence is TGTGCCAGCAGCCACGACCCCCAGGACGAGCAGTACTTC.

The J gene is TRBJ2-1, the V gene TRBV7-6; 10 nucleotides line up with TRBD2. Germline CDR1 and CDR2: SGHVS and FNYEAQ. Trimming cost V 5 bases and J 9 bases; bases outside gene matches: 10. The CDR3 has 15 amino acids. This CDR3 reads CASSPAGGLEVEQFF. The CDR3 DNA follows: TGTGCCAGCAGCCCAGCGGGGGGGTTGGAGGTTGAGCAGTTCTTC.

The gene calls are TRBV7-2 and TRBJ2-7; 8 positions agree with TRBD1. CDR1 and CDR2 (germline): SGHTA, FQGNSA. The CDR3 has 15 amino acids. V shed 5 bases and J 0 bases; nucleotides not matched to a gene: 6. The CDR3, as DNA: TGTGCCAGCAGCCTACGGACAGGGTCCTCCTACGAGCAGTACTTC. It is translated as CASSLRTGSSYEQYF.

The chain is built from TRBV6-5 and TRBJ1-2; TRBD1 is a possible D gene (6 bases). Looked up from germline, CDR1 is MNHEY and CDR2 is SVGAGI. CDR3 length: 15 amino acids. V lost 3 bases and J lost 3, with 14 bases in between. The CDR3 loop is CASSYVGGSDYGYTF. CDR3 coding DNA: TGTGCCAGCAGTTATGTAGGGGGTTCGGACTATGGCTACACCTTC.

This chain joins TRBV7-2 and TRBJ2-1; D unresolved. Trimming removed 0 bases from V and 2 bases from J, with 2 bases in between. Germline V gene data show CDR1 as SGHTA and CDR2 as FQGNSA. The CDR3 has 13 residues. CDR3 amino acids: CASSLATYNEQFF. Written as DNA, the CDR3 is TGTGCCAGCAGCTTAGCTACCTACAATGAGCAGTTCTTC.

The chain uses TRBV28 and TRBJ1-2; 9 bases line up with TRBD1. The CDR3 sequence is 13 residues long. The germline CDR1 and CDR2 sequences are MDHEN and SYDVKM. Trimming cost V 5 bases and J 10 bases; bases outside gene matches: 8. The CDR3 coding sequence is TGTGCCAGCAGTCGGGACAGGGCCCCTAACTACACCTTC. It codes for CASSRDRAPNYTF.

This clone was observed a single time. The chain has TRBV28 and TRBJ1-1, with D hard to call. The V end was cut by 5 bases, the J end by 11 bases, with 18 bases between. The CDR3 sequence is 13 residues long. Germline assignment: CDR1 MDHEN and CDR2 SYDVKM. The CDR3 DNA follows: TGTGCCAGCAGTGGCTTTGCGGCGGACGATGCTTTCTTT. As protein: CASSGFAADDAFF.

This clone was observed a single time. J is TRBJ2-3 and V is TRBV4-2, with TRBD2 identical over 9 bases. The CDR3 has 16 amino acids. Germline loops: CDR1 LGHNA, CDR2 YNFKEQ. V trimming: 0 bases; J trimming: 3 bases; junction bases outside the gene matches: 4. The CDR3 coding sequence is TGTGCCAGCAGCCAAGAGAGGGCGGGGGGGACAGATACGCAGTATTTT. Protein: CASSQERAGGTDTQYF.

V usage is TRBV10-3 and J usage is TRBJ2-1, with 12 bases lining up with TRBD1. CDR3 length equals 15 residues. From germline, CDR1 is ENHRY and CDR2 SYGVKD. V dropped 6 bases and J dropped 6; count of bases not matched to a gene: 6. Written as DNA, the CDR3 is TGTGCCATCAGGGAGGGACAGGGGGCGAGCAATGAGCAGTTCTTC. This translates into CAIREGQGASNEQFF.

The chain couples TRBV6-1 to TRBJ2-2; 7 bases are a match to TRBD2. CDR1 MNHNS and CDR2 SASEGT come from the germline V gene. V lost 2 bases, J lost 7 bases, and 10 bases stayed unmatched. CDR3 length equals 16 residues. CDR3 in DNA: TGTGCCAGCAGTGAAAACTGGGGGGGGAGTAACGGGGAGCTGTTTTTT. It translates to CASSENWGGSNGELFF.

This sequence joins TRBV9 and TRBJ2-3, with D unresolved. Deletions cut 0 bases from V and 1 base from J, with 3 bases between. CDR3 length equals 13 residues. Germline V gene data show CDR1 as SGDLS and CDR2 as YYNGEE. DNA of the CDR3: TGTGCCAGCAGCGTAGTCGGCACAGATACGCAGTATTTT. This codes for CASSVVGTDTQYF.